This entry concerns a single TCR beta chain. Its recognized antigen is unknown. No base-level quality is on record; no much larger clone is a single base apart. This record comes from a study of blood T cell repertoires in COVID-19 (dated by TCRdb to between 2020 and 2021). With respect to the entire study: Collaborator samples came from the United States, Italy and Spain and covered acute and convalescent phases of COVID-19. The prospective study material was composed of cDNA or gDNA derived from T cells, B-cell-depleted T cells, or PBMCs. Deeply sampled blood TCRbeta repertoires from subjects exposed to, actively infected with, or recovered from COVID-19 were included in the dataset. The repertoires were released in a freely available public database intended as a resource for research on the immune response to SARS-CoV-2. Samples were obtained from the ongoing ImmuneRACE study (first 160 participants) and from some 1,300 subjects provided by 6 global collaborators. The sample metadata nearly always contained a de-identified subject ID, COVID-19 status, age in years and sex. Where HLA class I and class II types were available, the types were taken from metadata supplied by the sample provider, not from assay-based typing. Overall study outcomes, separate from this receptor: The amount of clinical and demographic metadata varied by source and participant and was provided uncurated.

Inclusive of the bounding cysteine and phenylalanine, the CDR3 is 17 residues long. Just the 51-base CDR3 DNA is kept, in frame starting at base 1. In the germline V gene, CDR1 corresponds to SGDLS and CDR2 to YYNGEE. Trimming takes 6 bases off V and 0 bases off J; junction bases not matched to a gene: 6. Collaborating institutions collected whole blood in K2EDTA tubes following their own protocols. Collaborator samples were shipped for TCRbeta analysis as frozen whole blood, isolated PBMCs, or DNA extracted from either sample type. TCRbeta CDR3 regions were amplified from genomic DNA using the immunoSEQ Assay, a bias-controlled multiplex PCR. Under the source paper's analysis protocol: Nucleated cell counts per sample were estimated from amplification of reference gene primers within the assay. To quantify the absolute abundance of each unique TCRbeta CDR3 rearrangement, sequence reads were collapsed and filtered. Productive Simpson clonality was computed per sample as the square root of Simpson's diversity index over productive rearrangements. TCRdb's version of the immuneACCESS table is confined to in-frame rearrangements and falls short of the full clone set. An unresolved V gene accounts for under half of the shortfall where checked; the remainder is of unknown origin. The DNA was the basis for D and trimming; V, J and clone size are from that table. This sample lists around 140,000 clones; approximately 90% were detected once. The top ten constitute roughly 2.2% of the sample.

Here the chain combines TRBV9 and TRBJ2-1, and 13 bases in between align with TRBD2. This sequence originates from a man between 65 and 80 years old with active COVID-19. The source material was peripheral blood. CDR3 protein: CASNGLAGVSSYNEQFF. The nucleotides are TGTGCCAGCAACGGACTAGCGGGAGTGAGCTCCTACAATGAGCAGTTCTTC.